The 30 T cell receptor beta chains given below trace back to one sample, sequenced in a study of blood T cell repertoires in COVID-19. The assay was immunoSEQ multiplex PCR, and TCRdb's table has in-frame clones only and misses some. The sample includes 50,000 to 65,000 clones, approximately 86% of them seen just once. Material: peripheral blood. These receptor sequences come from a man between 65 and 80 years old with acute or convalescent COVID-19.

The J gene is TRBJ1-4, the V gene TRBV2; no firm D call. Germline V CDR1 and CDR2: SNHLY, FYNNEI. The CDR3 is made up of 15 amino acids. V was shortened by 5 bases and J by 0 bases, with 10 bases between the two germline ends. The CDR3 sequence is CASSLDKTTNEKLFF. The CDR3 bases are TGTGCCAGCAGTCTTGACAAGACAACTAATGAAAAACTGTTTTTT.

The chain joins TRBV5-1 to TRBJ2-2; TRBD1 aligns across 7 bases. CDR3 length equals 15 residues. The V gene end was trimmed by 4 bases and the J gene end by 2 bases; junction bases not matched to a gene: 5. Germline V CDR1 and CDR2: SGHRS, YFSETQ. CDR3 protein: CASSPTGANTGELFF. DNA for the CDR3: TGCGCCAGCAGCCCTACAGGGGCAAACACCGGGGAGCTGTTTTTT. Supplemented by reference TRBV5-1 and TRBJ2-2, the full variable domain reads KAGVTQTPRYLIKTRGQQVTLSCSPISGHRSVSWYQQTPGQGLQFLFEYFSETQRNKGNFPGRFSGRQFSNSRSEMNVSTLELGDSALYLCASSPTGANTGELFFGEGSRLTVL.

The genes are TRBV25-1 and TRBJ2-3; TRBD2 aligns across 14 bases. CDR1 and CDR2 from the germline V gene are MGHDK and SYGVNS. CDR3 size: 18 residues. Trimming took 3 bases from V and 4 from J; bases not matched to a gene: 9. The CDR3 region is CASSETSGGARAPDTQYF. The CDR3 DNA reads as TGTGCCAGCAGTGAGACTAGCGGGGGGGCGAGGGCCCCAGATACGCAGTATTTT.

This clone occurred a few times. The J gene is TRBJ1-5, the V gene TRBV5-1; D perhaps matches TRBD1 (5 bases). Germline V gene data show CDR1 as SGHRS and CDR2 as YFSETQ. CDR3 length equals 12 residues. V lost 7 bases and J 9 bases, leaving 14 bases between the germline ends. The DNA for the CDR3 is TGCGCCAGCGGGGAGCCGGGGGGGCCCCAGCATTTT. Protein: CASGEPGGPQHF. Full variable domain (missing parts from reference TRBV5-1 and TRBJ1-5): KAGVTQTPRYLIKTRGQQVTLSCSPISGHRSVSWYQQTPGQGLQFLFEYFSETQRNKGNFPGRFSGRQFSNSRSEMNVSTLELGDSALYLCASGEPGGPQHFGDGTRLSIL.

The sample holds a few counts of this clone. The rearrangement joins TRBV6-5 to TRBJ1-4; unclear D gene. Trimming shortened V by 5 bases and J by 7 bases, and 14 bases separated the two germline ends. The CDR3 runs to 14 residues. CDR1 is MNHEY and CDR2 is SVGAGI in the germline V gene. CDR3 in DNA: TGTGCCAGCAGTCTTCATCGGGGTAGTGAAAAACTGTTTTTT. Its protein product is CASSLHRGSEKLFF.

V gene TRBV7-2 combines with J gene TRBJ1-6; 8 positions match TRBD1. Germline trimming cut 8 bases from V and 8 bases from J; bases unmatched to any gene: 8. The V gene's germline CDR1 is SGHTA and CDR2 FQGNSA. CDR3 length: 14 residues. In DNA form, the CDR3 reads TGTGCCAGCTTTTGGACAGGGATGGATTCACCCCTCCACTTT. Amino acid sequence: CASFWTGMDSPLHF.

The chain combines TRBV18 with TRBJ1-5; D may be TRBD1 (5 bases). V dropped 2 bases and J dropped 5 bases, with 10 bases sitting between them. The CDR3 is 14 amino acids. The germline gives CDR1 KGHSH, CDR2 LQKENI. CDR3 DNA sequence: TGTGCCAGCTCACCAGGGGGGAAAGATCAGCCCCAGCATTTT. Amino acids: CASSPGGKDQPQHF.

This clone was counted a single time. The CDR3: CASSPPSGGNYGYTF. In DNA form, the CDR3 reads TGTGCCAGCTCACCACCGTCGGGGGGTAACTATGGCTACACCTTC. The V and J genes are TRBV18 and TRBJ1-2; the D gene is possibly TRBD1 (5 bases). V lost 0 bases and J lost 1, with 9 bases in between. The CDR3 totals 15 residues. CDR1 and CDR2 (germline): KGHSH, LQKENI.

The CDR3 region has the DNA TGCGCCAGCAGCCAATGGGAGGGAATGAACACTGAAGCTTTCTTT. This sequence encodes CASSQWEGMNTEAFF. This chain uses TRBV4-1 with TRBJ1-1; D is unclear. CDR1 MGHRA and CDR2 YSYEKL come from the germline V gene. This CDR3 has 15 amino acids. Trimming cost V 2 bases and J 0 bases, with 10 bases left between them.

The V gene is TRBV3-1 (or the pseudogene TRBV3-2), the J gene TRBJ2-2, with TRBD2 as a possible D gene (6 bases). The CDR3 is 18 residues long. Trimming cost V 4 bases and J 3 bases, with 21 bases left between them. Germline lookup yields CDR1 LGHDT and CDR2 YNNKEL (reference sequence). This CDR3 reads CASSLPAFGGPYTGELFF. CDR3 sequence (DNA): TGTGCCAGCAGCCTACCCGCTTTCGGGGGACCCTACACCGGGGAGCTGTTTTTT.

In its sample, this clone is medium-sized (0.01 to 0.1%). The chain carries TRBV21-1 and TRBJ2-7; TRBD1, the table's D call, lacks a check against the DNA. TRBV21-1 is classified as a pseudogene. The CDR3 spans 14 residues. CDR3 DNA: TGTGCCAGCACAGGGTCTTTCTGGACCTACGAGCAGTACTTC. Its protein is CASTGSFWTYEQYF.

The J gene is TRBJ2-3, the V gene TRBV5-1; TRBD1 agrees at 9 bases. Trimming removed 2 bases from V and 2 bases from J; junction bases left unmatched: 9. This CDR3 spans 17 amino acids. In germline, CDR1 is SGHRS, CDR2 YFSETQ. The DNA of the CDR3 is TGCGCCAGCAGCTTCCCAAGACAGGGGGTTGCCACAGATACGCAGTATTTT. It translates to CASSFPRQGVATDTQYF.

The gene calls are TRBV5-1 and TRBJ2-7, with D tentatively TRBD1 (5 bases). The CDR3 runs 15 residues. Germline loops: CDR1 SGHRS, CDR2 YFSETQ. V lost 1 base to trimming and J lost 3 bases, with 14 bases between them. CDR3 region: CASSLSPGYFYEQYF. In nucleotides, the CDR3 is TGCGCCAGCAGCTTGAGTCCAGGGTACTTCTACGAGCAGTACTTC. The full variable domain, its missing parts supplied by reference TRBV5-1 and TRBJ2-7, is KAGVTQTPRYLIKTRGQQVTLSCSPISGHRSVSWYQQTPGQGLQFLFEYFSETQRNKGNFPGRFSGRQFSNSRSEMNVSTLELGDSALYLCASSLSPGYFYEQYFGPGTRLTVT.

The rearrangement uses TRBV7-9 and TRBJ1-1; TRBD1 is a possible D gene (5 bases). The CDR3 runs 16 residues. With 5 bases removed from V and 0 bases from J, the gap between germline ends came to 16 bases. Germline CDR1 reads SEHNR; CDR2 reads FQNEAQ (reference sequence). CDR3 sequence reads: CASSRLEGPMNTEAFF. In nucleotides, the CDR3 is TGTGCCAGCAGCCGCCTGGAGGGGCCCATGAACACTGAAGCTTTCTTT.

The chain couples TRBV3-1 (or the pseudogene TRBV3-2) to TRBJ1-6; D is uncertain. Germline V gene data show CDR1 as LGHDT and CDR2 as YNNKEL (reference sequence). V lost 1 base to trimming and J lost 6 bases, with 10 bases between them. The CDR3 length is 15 residues. CDR3 residues: CASSQGWPSNSPLHF. The CDR3 DNA is TGTGCCAGCAGCCAAGGTTGGCCTTCTAATTCACCCCTCCACTTT.

This chain joins TRBV24-1 and TRBJ2-1, with 8 bases identical to TRBD2. The CDR3 contains 16 residues. CDR1 is KGHDR and CDR2 is SFDVKD in the germline V gene. Germline trimming cut 4 bases from V and 4 bases from J; bases unmatched to any gene: 8. The CDR3 reads CATSDPSRGGYNEQFF. The CDR3 region has the DNA TGTGCCACCAGTGACCCGAGCCGGGGGGGATACAATGAGCAGTTCTTC.

This chain uses TRBV7-2 with TRBJ1-6, with 7 bases aligning to TRBD1. V trimming: 4 bases; J trimming: 8 bases; junction bases outside the gene matches: 5. The germline V gene encodes CDR1 SGHTA and CDR2 FQGNSA. The CDR3 runs 14 residues. The CDR3, as DNA: TGTGCCAGCAGCTCCGACAGGGTGGATTCACCCCTCCACTTT. This codes for CASSSDRVDSPLHF.

The V gene is TRBV5-1, the J gene TRBJ2-3; possibly TRBD2 for D (7 bases). Germline CDR1 is SGHRS and CDR2 is YFSETQ. Trimming stripped 4 bases from V and 2 bases from J, with 14 bases between. The length of the CDR3 is 15 residues. The CDR3 loop reads CASSRGAGITDTQYF. CDR3 coding DNA: TGCGCCAGCAGCCGGGGGGCGGGTATCACAGATACGCAGTATTTT.

This clone was seen a single time. This chain links TRBV5-1 with TRBJ2-3, with TRBD2 matching over 10 bases. The germline CDR1 and CDR2 sequences are SGHRS and YFSETQ. CDR3 length equals 16 residues. V lost 0 bases and J lost 1; bases outside the gene matches: 2. The CDR3 region is CASSLELAGGTDTQYF. Written as DNA, the CDR3 is TGCGCCAGCAGCTTGGAGCTAGCGGGGGGCACAGATACGCAGTATTTT.

The rearrangement uses TRBV6-2 or TRBV6-3 and TRBJ2-3; 15 bases fit TRBD2. CDR1 and CDR2 (germline): MNHEY, SVGEGT. Trimming removed 6 bases from V and 3 bases from J; junction bases left unmatched: 13. The CDR3 runs to 19 residues. The CDR3 sequence: CASSAMPGLAGGQTDTQYF. As DNA, the CDR3 is TGTGCCAGCAGCGCCATGCCGGGACTAGCGGGGGGACAAACAGATACGCAGTATTTT.

J is TRBJ1-1 and V is TRBV6-5, with 8 bases fitting TRBD1. The germline CDR1 and CDR2 sequences are MNHEY and SVGAGI. The CDR3 is 15 amino acids. The J segment lost 10 bases and the V segment lost 2 bases, leaving 12 bases of the junction unmatched. CDR3 nucleotide sequence: TGTGCCAGCAGTTACCGGACAGGGCGTTTAGTGGGAGCTTTCTTT. This sequence encodes CASSYRTGRLVGAFF.

This chain uses TRBV5-5 with TRBJ2-3; no firm D call. From germline, CDR1 is SGHKS and CDR2 YYEKEE (reference sequence). CDR3 size: 13 residues. V shed 0 bases and J shed 1 base, with 3 bases lying between them. This CDR3 is CASSLAGTDTQYF. CDR3 DNA: TGTGCCAGCAGCTTGGCCGGCACAGATACGCAGTATTTT.

This rearrangement joins TRBV6-5 to TRBJ1-2; D is perhaps TRBD1 (6 bases). With 4 bases removed from V and 2 bases from J, the gap between germline ends came to 14 bases. Germline V gene sequence: CDR1 MNHEY, CDR2 SVGAGI. The CDR3 covers 15 residues. CDR3 coding DNA: TGTGCCAGCAGTTTTGACCGGACAGCCAACTATGGCTACACCTTC. Residues: CASSFDRTANYGYTF.

A remark on this clone: The same CDR3 also results from other DNA sequences found in this sample. This rearrangement joins TRBV5-1 to TRBJ2-5; 10 bases are a match to TRBD2. The CDR3 runs 14 residues. CDR1 and CDR2 (germline): SGHRS, YFSETQ. J lost 2 bases, V lost 4 bases, and 2 bases had no gene match. The CDR3 DNA reads as TGCGCCAGCAGCCTGGGACTAGCGCAAGAGACCCAGTACTTC. This sequence encodes CASSLGLAQETQYF.

The chain employs TRBV9 and TRBJ2-3; 10 bases are shared with TRBD2. The length of the CDR3 is 15 residues. Germline CDR1 reads SGDLS; CDR2 reads YYNGEE. V was pared by 1 base and J by 2 bases, with 1 base of the junction left unmatched. The CDR3 DNA follows: TGTGCCAGCAGCGTAAGCGGGGGGGCCACAGATACGCAGTATTTT. It translates to CASSVSGGATDTQYF.

The chain employs TRBV19 and TRBJ2-5; perhaps TRBD1 as D (5 bases). The CDR3 runs 14 residues. Trimming stripped 2 bases from V and 2 bases from J, with 9 bases between. Germline V lookup: CDR1 LNHDA, CDR2 SQIVND (reference sequence). CDR3 bases: TGTGCCAGTAGTATAAGACGACAGCAAGAGACCCAGTACTTC. Protein: CASSIRRQQETQYF.

The chain carries TRBV5-1 and TRBJ2-1, with TRBD2 matching 8 bases. V shed 4 bases and J 5 bases; nucleotides not matched to a gene: 11. The CDR3 runs to 16 residues. CDR1 and CDR2 (germline): SGHRS, YFSETQ. The CDR3 sequence is CASSPPTSGPNNEQFF. The CDR3, as DNA: TGCGCCAGCAGCCCACCAACTAGCGGACCAAACAATGAGCAGTTCTTC.

The chain employs TRBV10-3 and TRBJ1-2, with a weak D call TRBD1 (5 bases). The CDR3 covers 15 residues. The ends were cut back, 6 bases at V and 2 bases at J, with 16 bases in the middle. Germline V gene lookup returns CDR1 ENHRY and CDR2 SYGVKD. The CDR3 bases are TGTGCCATCAGCGGGGGGTCCGCAGAGAACTATGGCTACACCTTC. Translating gives CAISGGSAENYGYTF.

This rearrangement joins TRBV5-1 to TRBJ2-3; possibly TRBD1 for D (6 bases). This CDR3 is 15 amino acids long. Germline V gene lookup returns CDR1 SGHRS and CDR2 YFSETQ. V was shortened by 2 bases and J by 0 bases, with 10 bases between the two germline ends. CDR3 sequence reads: CASSLQGPSTDTQYF. In DNA, the CDR3 is TGCGCCAGCAGCTTACAGGGCCCTAGCACAGATACGCAGTATTTT.

V gene TRBV5-1 combines with J gene TRBJ2-2, with TRBD2 matching over 12 bases. With 4 bases clipped from V and 0 bases from J, the junction kept 7 bases outside the gene matches. This CDR3 has 18 residues. Per the germline V gene, CDR1 is SGHRS and CDR2 is YFSETQ. The CDR3 here is CASSPYGLAGTNTGELFF. DNA for the CDR3: TGCGCCAGCAGCCCGTACGGACTAGCGGGAACGAACACCGGGGAGCTGTTTTTT.